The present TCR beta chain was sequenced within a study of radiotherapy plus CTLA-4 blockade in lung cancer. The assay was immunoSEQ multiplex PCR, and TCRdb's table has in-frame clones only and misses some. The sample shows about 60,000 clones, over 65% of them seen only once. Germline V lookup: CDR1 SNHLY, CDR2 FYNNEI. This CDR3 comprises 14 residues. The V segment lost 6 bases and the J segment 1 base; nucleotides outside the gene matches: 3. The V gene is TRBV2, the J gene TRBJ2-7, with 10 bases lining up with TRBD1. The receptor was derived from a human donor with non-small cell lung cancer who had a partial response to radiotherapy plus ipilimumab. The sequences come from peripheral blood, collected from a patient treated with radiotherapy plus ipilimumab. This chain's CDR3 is CASRAGQGSYEQYF. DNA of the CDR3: TGTGCCAGCAGGGCGGGACAGGGGTCCTACGAGCAGTACTTC.